The 17 T cell receptor beta chains presented below share a single source sample, sequenced in a study of shared clonotypes between healthy human individuals. The assay was immunoSEQ multiplex PCR, and TCRdb's table has in-frame clones only and misses some. The table shows 450,000 to 500,000 clones, with around four fifths occurring only once. The sample comprised PBMCs. These receptors were obtained from a woman between 40 and 55 years old in good health. Some clones in this sample may be carry-over from other donors' samples.

The genes are TRBV7-8 and TRBJ2-1; D remains unclear. The CDR3 spans 19 residues. V was shortened by 0 bases and J by 8 bases, with 26 bases between the two germline ends. Germline-derived CDR1 and CDR2 are SGHVS and FQNEAQ. CDR3 nucleotide sequence: TGTGCCAGCAGCTTAGCGCTGGGTTATACGCCCCCTCGTTTGGATGAGCAGTTCTTC. The encoded protein is CASSLALGYTPPRLDEQFF.

The chain carries TRBV29-1 and TRBJ1-1; 10 bases are shared with TRBD1. V gave up 4 bases and J gave up 1 base; unmatched junction bases: 3. The CDR3 consists of 14 residues. Germline V lookup: CDR1 SQVTM, CDR2 ANQGSEA. The CDR3 bases are TGCAGCGTTGCCCGGACAGGGGGGAACACTGAAGCTTTCTTT. The encoded protein is CSVARTGGNTEAFF. The entire variable domain, with the rest obtained from reference TRBV29-1 and TRBJ1-1, is as follows: SAVISQKPSRDICQRGTSLTIQCQVDSQVTMMFWYRQQPGQSLTLIATANQGSEATYESGFVIDKFPISRPNLTFSTLTVSNMSPEDSSIYLCSVARTGGNTEAFFGQGTRLTVV.

V gene TRBV30 combines with J gene TRBJ2-7; TRBD1 might be the D (6 bases). Looked up from germline, CDR1 is GTSNPN and CDR2 is SVGIG (reference sequence). V dropped 6 bases and J dropped 4 bases, with 10 bases sitting between them. This CDR3 is 11 amino acids long. CDR3 amino acids: CACGGLYEQYF. The CDR3 region has the DNA TGTGCCTGTGGGGGCTTATACGAGCAGTACTTC.

This clone has only one observation. CDR3 bases: TGTGCCAGCAGGCGGACTAGCGGAGGCCCACAGGAGCAGTTCTTC. Encoded protein: CASRRTSGGPQEQFF. V and J are TRBV2 and TRBJ2-1; 10 positions match TRBD2. This CDR3 spans 15 amino acids. The ends lost 6 bases at V and 10 bases at J; junction bases unmatched: 12. CDR1 is SNHLY, CDR2 FYNNEI, per germline.

This clone has a handful of counts. The rearrangement uses TRBV2 and TRBJ1-2; 7 bases align to TRBD1. V was clipped by 5 bases and J by 4 bases; unmatched bases: 10. The germline V gene has CDR1 SNHLY and CDR2 FYNNEI. The CDR3 length is 15 residues. DNA for the CDR3: TGTGCCAGCAGTATCCGACAGGGACCCATCTATGGCTACACCTTC. It specifies CASSIRQGPIYGYTF.

The CDR3 DNA follows: TGCGCCAGCAGCTTGCTGGGACAGCCTAATGAAAAACTGTTTTTT. It is translated as CASSLLGQPNEKLFF. The chain joins TRBV5-1 to TRBJ1-4; TRBD1 aligns across 7 bases. With V trimmed by 1 base and J by 3 bases, 3 bases remained unmatched. Germline loops: CDR1 SGHRS, CDR2 YFSETQ. The CDR3 spans 15 residues. The whole variable domain, filled in from reference TRBV5-1 and TRBJ1-4, reads KAGVTQTPRYLIKTRGQQVTLSCSPISGHRSVSWYQQTPGQGLQFLFEYFSETQRNKGNFPGRFSGRQFSNSRSEMNVSTLELGDSALYLCASSLLGQPNEKLFFGSGTQLSVL.

The sample holds many counts of this clone. The J gene is TRBJ2-7, the V gene TRBV29-1; TRBD1 matches at 12 bases. Per germline, CDR1 SQVTM and CDR2 ANQGSEA. V lost 5 bases, J lost 0 bases, and 5 bases stayed unmatched. The CDR3 is 15 residues long. Written as DNA, the CDR3 is TGCAGCGTTTCTGGGACAGGGGGCTTCTCCTACGAGCAGTACTTC. It is translated as CSVSGTGGFSYEQYF.

The V call is TRBV5-5, the J call TRBJ2-3; a possible D gene is TRBD2 (5 bases). CDR3 length: 15 amino acids. Per the germline V gene, CDR1 is SGHKS and CDR2 is YYEKEE (reference sequence). V was clipped by 1 base and J by 0 bases, with 9 bases between them. This CDR3 reads CASSLTWTSTDTQYF. The CDR3 DNA is TGTGCCAGCAGCTTGACGTGGACTAGCACAGATACGCAGTATTTT.

Regarding this clone: The sample has other DNA sequences that encode this CDR3 too. This chain connects TRBV7-2 to TRBJ2-2; 7 bases agree with TRBD2. Trimming took 2 bases from V and 1 from J; bases not matched to a gene: 4. The germline V gene encodes CDR1 SGHTA and CDR2 FQGNSA. This CDR3 is built from 16 residues. The CDR3 region is CASSLSPSGNTGELFF. CDR3 bases: TGTGCCAGCAGCTTATCACCTAGCGGGAACACCGGGGAGCTGTTTTTT.

The DNA of the CDR3 is TGTGCCAGCAGCTTGGGCGGCTACACAGATACGCAGTATTTT. Translated, it gives CASSLGGYTDTQYF. The chain links TRBV5-4 to TRBJ2-3, with D unclear. Trimming left V 0 bases short and J 2 bases short, with 7 bases between. CDR1 and CDR2 (germline): SGHNT, YYREEE (reference sequence). The CDR3 sequence is 14 residues long.

With regard to this clone: Germline is not matched at one junction end, which may reflect a read error. The CDR3 DNA sequence: TGTGCCAGCAGCTCCCCCGTTGACAGGGCCCTGGGAAAAACTGTTTTT. This translates into CASSSPVDRALGKTVF. The chain employs TRBV7-9 and TRBJ1-4, with 7 bases lining up with TRBD1. This CDR3 spans 16 amino acids. Germline V gene lookup returns CDR1 SEHNR and CDR2 FQNEAQ (reference sequence). Supplemented by reference TRBV7-9 and TRBJ1-4, the full variable domain reads DTGVSQNPRHKITKRGQNVTFRCDPISEHNRLYWYRQTLGQGPEFLTYFQNEAQLEKSRLLSDRFSAERPKGSFSTLEIQRTEQGDSAMYLCASSSPVDRALGKTVFGSGTQLSVL.

V is TRBV6-6 and J is TRBJ2-3; 9 bases match TRBD2. Trimming took 5 bases from V and 1 from J; bases not matched to a gene: 4. Germline V gene lookup returns CDR1 MNHNY and CDR2 SVGAGI (reference sequence). This CDR3 contains 15 residues. Here the CDR3 reads CASSQGLARTDTQYF. CDR3 DNA: TGTGCCAGCAGTCAAGGACTAGCGCGCACAGATACGCAGTATTTT.

This clone was observed a handful of times. The V gene is TRBV7-9, the J gene TRBJ2-7; D ambiguous. The germline gives CDR1 SEHNR, CDR2 FQNEAQ (reference sequence). Trimming took off 5 bases at V and 1 base at J, with 12 bases between the two ends. This CDR3 has 14 amino acids. CDR3 sequence reads: CASSRATISYEQYF. CDR3 sequence (DNA): TGTGCCAGCAGCAGGGCTACGATATCCTACGAGCAGTACTTC.

The chain recombines TRBV5-1 with TRBJ2-3; 10 bases are a match to TRBD2. This CDR3 is 16 amino acids long. Per germline, CDR1 SGHRS and CDR2 YFSETQ. V trimming: 4 bases; J trimming: 2 bases; junction bases outside the gene matches: 7. In DNA, the CDR3 is TGCGCCAGCAGCCCAGTAGCGGGAGGAGACACAGATACGCAGTATTTT. Its protein is CASSPVAGGDTDTQYF.

V usage is TRBV7-9 and J usage is TRBJ2-2; the D is unclear. The germline V gene has CDR1 SEHNR and CDR2 FQNEAQ (reference sequence). Trimming took off 5 bases at V and 5 bases at J, with 12 bases between the two ends. There are 14 residues in the CDR3. CDR3 sequence: CASSPASRTGELFF. The CDR3, as DNA: TGTGCCAGCAGCCCCGCGTCGAGGACCGGGGAGCTGTTTTTT.

The rearrangement joins TRBV4-1 to TRBJ2-2; 10 positions agree with TRBD1. V was pared by 6 bases and J by 7 bases, with 11 bases of the junction left unmatched. CDR3 length equals 16 residues. Germline V gene data show CDR1 as MGHRA and CDR2 as YSYEKL. The CDR3 loop is CASRPPGTGVDGELFF. In nucleotides, the CDR3 is TGCGCCAGCAGGCCCCCCGGGACAGGGGTGGACGGGGAGCTGTTTTTT.

On this clone: The sample has other DNA sequences that encode this CDR3 too. The CDR3 here is CATSPRTGGSYEQYF. In DNA, the CDR3 is TGTGCCACCAGCCCCCGGACAGGGGGGAGCTACGAGCAGTACTTC. J is TRBJ2-7 and V is TRBV15; 10 bases align to TRBD1. After removal of 5 bases from V and 3 bases from J, the junction contained 7 bases not matched to a gene. The CDR3 runs 15 residues. Germline V gives CDR1 LNHNV, CDR2 YYDKDF (reference sequence).